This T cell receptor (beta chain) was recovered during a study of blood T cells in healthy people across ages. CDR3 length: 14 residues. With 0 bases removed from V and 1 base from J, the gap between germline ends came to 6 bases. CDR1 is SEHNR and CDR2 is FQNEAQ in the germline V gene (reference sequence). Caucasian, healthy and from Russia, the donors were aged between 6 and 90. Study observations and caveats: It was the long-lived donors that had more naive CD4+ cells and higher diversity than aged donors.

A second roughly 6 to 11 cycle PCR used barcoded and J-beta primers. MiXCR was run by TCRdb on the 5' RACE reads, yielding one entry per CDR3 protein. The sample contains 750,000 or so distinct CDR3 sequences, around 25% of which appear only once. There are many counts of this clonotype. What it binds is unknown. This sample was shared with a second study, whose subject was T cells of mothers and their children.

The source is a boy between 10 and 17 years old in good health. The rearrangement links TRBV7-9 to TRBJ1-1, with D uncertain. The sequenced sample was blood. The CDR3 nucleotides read TGTGCCAGCAGCTTAGCTCTCGGGAACACTGAAGCTTTCTTT. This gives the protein CASSLALGNTEAFF.